These 11 T cell receptor beta chains originate from one sample sequenced in a study of response to subunit inactivated influenza vaccine. TCRdb ran MiXCR on the RT-PCR reads and lists one entry per CDR3 protein. The sample holds 600,000 to 850,000 distinct CDR3 sequences, 14% seen once. The material sequenced was PBMCs from blood, taken approximately 15 days before vaccination. The origin of the receptors is a man aged 50 to 60 who received an inactivated influenza vaccine.

The chain links TRBV4-2 to TRBJ1-1; D uncertain. V was trimmed by 0 bases and J by 0 bases, leaving 14 bases between them. Germline V gene lookup returns CDR1 LGHNA and CDR2 YNFKEQ. The CDR3 length is 17 residues. The CDR3 loop reads CASSQEMSRRMNTEAFF. Written as DNA, the CDR3 is TGTGCCAGCAGCCAAGAAATGTCGAGACGGATGAACACTGAAGCTTTCTTT.

In this sample, this clonotype turned up many times. The chain couples TRBV2 to TRBJ2-3, with a possible D match to TRBD1 (6 bases). Germline lookup yields CDR1 SNHLY and CDR2 FYNNEI. Trimming pared 3 bases from V and 5 bases from J, leaving 12 bases between. CDR3 length: 14 residues. The CDR3 sequence is CASSDGQGKDTQYF. The CDR3 bases are TGTGCCAGCAGTGATGGTCAGGGGAAAGATACGCAGTATTTT.

This clonotype occurred many times. This chain connects TRBV20-1 to TRBJ1-1, with D perhaps matching TRBD1 (5 bases). Trimming shortened V by 3 bases and J by 6 bases, and 8 bases separated the two germline ends. Germline assignment: CDR1 DFQATT and CDR2 SNEGSKA (reference sequence). CDR3 length: 11 amino acids. CDR3 sequence: CSASQGAEAFF. The CDR3 coding sequence is TGCAGTGCTAGTCAGGGCGCTGAAGCTTTCTTT.

The chain uses TRBV12-3 or TRBV12-4 and TRBJ2-7; possible D gene TRBD1, 7 bases. The V end lost 4 bases, the J end lost 3 bases, and 19 bases lay between the germline ends. The CDR3 contains 16 residues. The CDR3 is CASSSTPTGRGYEQYF. CDR3 coding DNA: TGTGCCAGCAGTTCCACCCCGACAGGGCGGGGCTACGAGCAGTACTTC.

This clonotype was seen more than once but under ten times. This chain links TRBV20-1 with TRBJ2-5, with D possibly TRBD2 on 5 matching bases. CDR1 and CDR2 from the germline V gene are DFQATT and SNEGSKA (reference sequence). Trimming removed 2 bases at V and 5 bases at J, with 12 bases between. This CDR3 has 13 residues. In DNA form, the CDR3 reads TGCAGTGCTAGACCGGCACCGGGGGAGACCCAGTACTTC. Its translation is CSARPAPGETQYF.

The chain recombines TRBV12-3 or TRBV12-4 with TRBJ1-1, with D perhaps TRBD1 (5 bases). V was pared by 3 bases and J by 6 bases, with 8 bases between. This CDR3 contains 12 residues. The CDR3 DNA reads TGTGCCAGCAGTTTTGTGGGGGCTGAAGCTTTCTTT. Translation: CASSFVGAEAFF.

This clonotype was recorded many times. The genes are TRBV7-8 and TRBJ1-4; D remains unclear. V gave up 1 base and J gave up 8 bases, with 11 bases separating them. The length of the CDR3 is 14 residues. Germline lookup yields CDR1 SGHVS and CDR2 FQNEAQ. The CDR3 here is CASSLVGLGEKLFF. CDR3 DNA: TGTGCCAGCAGCTTAGTAGGTTTGGGAGAAAAACTGTTTTTT.

This chain joins TRBV12-3 or TRBV12-4 and TRBJ2-7, with TRBD1 as a possible D gene (5 bases). This CDR3 region has 14 residues. Deletions cut 3 bases from V and 2 bases from J, with 11 bases between. The CDR3 nucleotides read TGTGCCAGCAGTTTCAGGACACGGACCTACGAGCAGTACTTC. This codes for CASSFRTRTYEQYF.

The chain is built from TRBV20-1 and TRBJ2-7, with 7 bases aligning to TRBD1. The junction had 7 bases not matched to a gene; V was cut back by 3 bases and J by 2 bases. This CDR3 is built from 14 residues. The V gene's germline CDR1 is DFQATT and CDR2 SNEGSKA (reference sequence). The chain's CDR3 is CSARDRRFPYEQYF. In DNA form, the CDR3 reads TGCAGTGCTAGGGACAGGCGGTTTCCCTACGAGCAGTACTTC.

This clonotype was detected many times. The chain combines TRBV3-1 with TRBJ2-5; the D gene is possibly TRBD2 (6 bases). CDR3 length equals 13 residues. The germline V gene encodes CDR1 LGHDT and CDR2 YNNKEL (reference sequence). Trimming took off 6 bases at V and 2 bases at J, with 10 bases between the two ends. The chain's CDR3 is CASSRGVQETQYF. The CDR3 bases are TGTGCCAGCAGTCGCGGGGTTCAAGAGACCCAGTACTTC.

This sequence joins TRBV11-2 and TRBJ2-2; no firm D call. Germline CDR1 is SGHAT and CDR2 is FQNNGV. V gave up 2 bases and J gave up 1 base, with 11 bases separating them. CDR3 length: 16 residues. CDR3 DNA sequence: TGTGCCAGCAGCTTAAGTCCAATAGTGAACACCGGGGAGCTGTTTTTT. Translation: CASSLSPIVNTGELFF.